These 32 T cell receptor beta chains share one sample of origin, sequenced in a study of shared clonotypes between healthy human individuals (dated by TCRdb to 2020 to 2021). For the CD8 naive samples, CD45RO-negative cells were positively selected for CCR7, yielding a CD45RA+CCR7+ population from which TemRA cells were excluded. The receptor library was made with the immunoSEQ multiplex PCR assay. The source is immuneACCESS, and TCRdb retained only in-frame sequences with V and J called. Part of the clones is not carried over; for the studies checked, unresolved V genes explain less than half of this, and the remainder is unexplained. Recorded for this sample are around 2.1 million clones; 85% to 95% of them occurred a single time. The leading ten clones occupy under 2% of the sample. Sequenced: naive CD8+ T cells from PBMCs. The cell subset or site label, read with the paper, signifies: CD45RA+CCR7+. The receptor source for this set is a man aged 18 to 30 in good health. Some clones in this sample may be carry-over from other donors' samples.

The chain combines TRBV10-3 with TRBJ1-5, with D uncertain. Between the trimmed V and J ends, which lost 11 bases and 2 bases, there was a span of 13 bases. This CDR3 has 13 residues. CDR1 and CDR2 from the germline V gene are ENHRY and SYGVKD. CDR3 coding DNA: TGTGCCGCCAACAGTGCCGGCAATCAGCCCCAGCATTTT. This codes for CAANSAGNQPQHF.

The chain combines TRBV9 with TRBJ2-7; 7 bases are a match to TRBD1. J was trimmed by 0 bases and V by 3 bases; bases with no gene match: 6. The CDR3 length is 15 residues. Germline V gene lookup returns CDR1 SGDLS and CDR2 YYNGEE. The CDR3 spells CASSEGQSPSYEQYF. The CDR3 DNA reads TGTGCCAGCAGCGAGGGACAGTCCCCCTCCTACGAGCAGTACTTC.

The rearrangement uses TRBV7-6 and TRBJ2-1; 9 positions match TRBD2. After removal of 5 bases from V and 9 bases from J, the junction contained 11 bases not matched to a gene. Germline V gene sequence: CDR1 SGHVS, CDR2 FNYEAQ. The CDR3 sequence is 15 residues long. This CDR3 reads CASSPGTSSLLEQFF. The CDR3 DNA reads TGTGCCAGCAGCCCGGGGACTAGCTCCCTCCTTGAGCAGTTCTTC.

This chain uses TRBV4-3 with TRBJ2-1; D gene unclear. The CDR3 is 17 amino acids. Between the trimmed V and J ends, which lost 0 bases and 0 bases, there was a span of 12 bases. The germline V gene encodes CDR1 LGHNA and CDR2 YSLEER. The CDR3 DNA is TGCGCCAGCAGCCAAGATTCTGGCGGCCTCTCCTACAATGAGCAGTTCTTC. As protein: CASSQDSGGLSYNEQFF.

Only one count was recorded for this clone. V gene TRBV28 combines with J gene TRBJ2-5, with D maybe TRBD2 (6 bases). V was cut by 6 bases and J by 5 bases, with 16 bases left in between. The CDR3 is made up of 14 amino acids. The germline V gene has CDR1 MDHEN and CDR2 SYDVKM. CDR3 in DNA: TGTGCCAGCAGGCGGGACGGGCTGTGGGAGACCCAGTACTTC. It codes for CASRRDGLWETQYF.

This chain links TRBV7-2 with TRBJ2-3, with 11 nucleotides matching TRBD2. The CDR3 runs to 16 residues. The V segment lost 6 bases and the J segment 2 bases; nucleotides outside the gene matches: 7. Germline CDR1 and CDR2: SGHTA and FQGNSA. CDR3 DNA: TGTGCCAGCAGTTTTATAGCGGGAGGGATCACAGATACGCAGTATTTT. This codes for CASSFIAGGITDTQYF.

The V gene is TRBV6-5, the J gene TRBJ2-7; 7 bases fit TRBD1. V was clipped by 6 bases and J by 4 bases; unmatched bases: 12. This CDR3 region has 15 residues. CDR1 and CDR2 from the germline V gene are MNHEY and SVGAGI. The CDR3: CASRPRTGLGYEQYF. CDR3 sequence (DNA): TGTGCCAGCAGACCCCGGACAGGCCTGGGTTACGAGCAGTACTTC.

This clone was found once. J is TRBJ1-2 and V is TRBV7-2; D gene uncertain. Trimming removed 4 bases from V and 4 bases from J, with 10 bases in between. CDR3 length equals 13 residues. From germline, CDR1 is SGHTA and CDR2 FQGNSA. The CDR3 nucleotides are TGTGCCAGCAGCTCGGCAGTGGCCTATGGCTACACCTTC. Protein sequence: CASSSAVAYGYTF.

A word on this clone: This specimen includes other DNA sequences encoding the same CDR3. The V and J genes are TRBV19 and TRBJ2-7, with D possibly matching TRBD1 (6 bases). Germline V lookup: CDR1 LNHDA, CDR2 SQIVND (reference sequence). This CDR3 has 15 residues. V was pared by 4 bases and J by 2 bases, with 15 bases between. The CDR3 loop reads CASSTRTGGTYEQYF. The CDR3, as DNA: TGTGCCAGTAGTACCCGGACTGGGGGCACCTACGAGCAGTACTTC.

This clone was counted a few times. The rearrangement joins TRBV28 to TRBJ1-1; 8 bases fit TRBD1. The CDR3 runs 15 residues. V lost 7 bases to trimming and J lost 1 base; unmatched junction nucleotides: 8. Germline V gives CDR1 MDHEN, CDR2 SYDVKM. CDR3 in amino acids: CASIQTQGGNTEAFF. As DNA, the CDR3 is TGTGCCAGCATTCAAACACAGGGGGGGAACACTGAAGCTTTCTTT.

CDR3 amino acids: CASSDWLDSYEQYF. In DNA form, the CDR3 reads TGTGCCAGCAGTGATTGGCTAGATTCCTACGAGCAGTACTTC. This sequence joins TRBV2 and TRBJ2-7, with no clear D. The CDR3 is made up of 14 amino acids. In germline, CDR1 is SNHLY, CDR2 FYNNEI. Between the trimmed V and J ends, which lost 3 bases and 1 base, there was a span of 10 bases.

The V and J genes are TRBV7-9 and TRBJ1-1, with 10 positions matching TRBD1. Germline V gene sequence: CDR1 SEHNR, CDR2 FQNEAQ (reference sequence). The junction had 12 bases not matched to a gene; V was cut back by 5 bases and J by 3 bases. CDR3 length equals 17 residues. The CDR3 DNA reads TGTGCCAGCAGCGGCCGGGACAGGGGAGTTCTTGACACTGAAGCTTTCTTT. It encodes CASSGRDRGVLDTEAFF.

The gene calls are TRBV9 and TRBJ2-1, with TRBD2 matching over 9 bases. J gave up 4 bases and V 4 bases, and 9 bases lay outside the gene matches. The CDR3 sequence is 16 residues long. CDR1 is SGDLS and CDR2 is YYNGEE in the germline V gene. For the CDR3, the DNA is TGTGCCAGCAGCCCCCGCAGAGCGGGAGGTTACAATGAGCAGTTCTTC. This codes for CASSPRRAGGYNEQFF.

CDR3 DNA: TGTGCCAGCAGTTACGATCGGGGGGGAAAATACGAGCAGTACTTC. Its protein is CASSYDRGGKYEQYF. The genes are TRBV6-5 and TRBJ2-7; 8 positions agree with TRBD2. CDR1 is MNHEY and CDR2 is SVGAGI in the germline V gene. J gave up 4 bases and V 2 bases, and 7 bases lay outside the gene matches. The CDR3 totals 15 residues.

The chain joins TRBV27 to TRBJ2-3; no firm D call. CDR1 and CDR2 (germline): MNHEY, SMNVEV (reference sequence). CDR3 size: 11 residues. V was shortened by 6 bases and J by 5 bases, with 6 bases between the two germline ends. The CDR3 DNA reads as TGTGCCAGCAGCACGGGAGATACGCAGTATTTT. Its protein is CASSTGDTQYF.

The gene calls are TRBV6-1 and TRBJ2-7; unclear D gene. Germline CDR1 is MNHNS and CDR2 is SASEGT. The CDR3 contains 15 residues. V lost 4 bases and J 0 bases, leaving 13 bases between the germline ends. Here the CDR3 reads CASSVGRTSSYEQYF. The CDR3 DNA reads TGTGCCAGCAGTGTCGGACGGACCAGCTCCTACGAGCAGTACTTC.

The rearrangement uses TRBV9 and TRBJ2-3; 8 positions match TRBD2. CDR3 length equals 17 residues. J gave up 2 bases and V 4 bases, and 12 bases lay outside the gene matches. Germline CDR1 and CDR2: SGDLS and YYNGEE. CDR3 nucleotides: TGTGCCAGCAGCCCCCAAGTAAGCGGGAGAGCCACAGATACGCAGTATTTT. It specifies CASSPQVSGRATDTQYF.

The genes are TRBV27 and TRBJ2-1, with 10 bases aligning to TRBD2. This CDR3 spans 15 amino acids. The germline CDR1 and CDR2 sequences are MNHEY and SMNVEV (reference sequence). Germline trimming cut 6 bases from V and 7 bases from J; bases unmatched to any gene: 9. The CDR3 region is CASRYEREGLNEQFF. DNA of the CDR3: TGTGCCAGCAGATACGAGCGGGAGGGCCTTAATGAGCAGTTCTTC.

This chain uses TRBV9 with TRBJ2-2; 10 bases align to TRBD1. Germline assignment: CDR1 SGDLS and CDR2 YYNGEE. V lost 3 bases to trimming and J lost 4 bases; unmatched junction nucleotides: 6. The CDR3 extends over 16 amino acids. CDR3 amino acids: CASSGPRTGGTGELFF. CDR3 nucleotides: TGTGCCAGCAGCGGGCCCAGGACAGGGGGCACCGGGGAGCTGTTTTTT.

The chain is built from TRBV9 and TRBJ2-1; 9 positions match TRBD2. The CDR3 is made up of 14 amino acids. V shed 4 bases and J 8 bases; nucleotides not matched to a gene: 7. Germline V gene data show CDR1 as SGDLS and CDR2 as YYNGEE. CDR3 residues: CASSPTGLAYEQFF. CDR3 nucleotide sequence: TGTGCCAGCAGCCCGACGGGACTAGCATATGAGCAGTTCTTC. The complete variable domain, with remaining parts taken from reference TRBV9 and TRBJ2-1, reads DSGVTQTPKHLITATGQRVTLRCSPRSGDLSVYWYQQSLDQGLQFLIQYYNGEERAKGNILERFSAQQFPDLHSELNLSSLELGDSALYFCASSPTGLAYEQFFGPGTRLTVL.

In nucleotides, the CDR3 is TGTGCCAGCAGCTTAGTTAGCCCTTCCGGCGGCTATGGCTACACCTTC. Translating it yields CASSLVSPSGGYGYTF. This chain uses TRBV7-9 with TRBJ1-2; no clear D gene. The germline CDR1 and CDR2 sequences are SEHNR and FQNEAQ (reference sequence). The CDR3 runs 16 residues. Trimming cost V 1 base and J 4 bases, with 16 bases left between them.

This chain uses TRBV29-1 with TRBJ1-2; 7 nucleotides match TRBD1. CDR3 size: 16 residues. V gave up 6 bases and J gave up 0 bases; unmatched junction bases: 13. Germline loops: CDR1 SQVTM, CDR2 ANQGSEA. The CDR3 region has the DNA TGCAGCGTGCCTCCGAATACCGGGACAGCTAACTATGGCTACACCTTC. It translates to CSVPPNTGTANYGYTF. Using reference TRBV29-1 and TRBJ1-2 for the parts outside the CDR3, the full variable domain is SAVISQKPSRDICQRGTSLTIQCQVDSQVTMMFWYRQQPGQSLTLIATANQGSEATYESGFVIDKFPISRPNLTFSTLTVSNMSPEDSSIYLCSVPPNTGTANYGYTFGSGTRLTVV.

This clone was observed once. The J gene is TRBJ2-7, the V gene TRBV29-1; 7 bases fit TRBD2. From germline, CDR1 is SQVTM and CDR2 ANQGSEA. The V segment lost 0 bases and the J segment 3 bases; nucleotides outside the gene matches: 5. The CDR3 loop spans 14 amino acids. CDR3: CSVEERGFLYEQYF. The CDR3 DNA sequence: TGCAGCGTTGAAGAGCGGGGGTTTCTCTACGAGCAGTACTTC.

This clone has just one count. CDR3 nucleotides: TGTGCCAGCAGCTTAGACAGGGCCTTTGGCTACACCTTC. Protein: CASSLDRAFGYTF. The chain links TRBV13 to TRBJ1-2, with a possible D match to TRBD1 (6 bases). CDR1 and CDR2 from the germline V gene are PRHDT and FYEKMQ (reference sequence). The CDR3 is 13 residues long. The V gene lost 1 base and the J gene lost 7 bases, with 10 bases spanning the gap.

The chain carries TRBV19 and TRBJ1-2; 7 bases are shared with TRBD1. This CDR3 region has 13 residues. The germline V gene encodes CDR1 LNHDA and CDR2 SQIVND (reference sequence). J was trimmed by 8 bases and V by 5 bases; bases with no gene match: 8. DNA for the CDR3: TGTGCCAGTAGTTTGACGACAGGGCTCGGCTACACCTTC. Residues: CASSLTTGLGYTF.

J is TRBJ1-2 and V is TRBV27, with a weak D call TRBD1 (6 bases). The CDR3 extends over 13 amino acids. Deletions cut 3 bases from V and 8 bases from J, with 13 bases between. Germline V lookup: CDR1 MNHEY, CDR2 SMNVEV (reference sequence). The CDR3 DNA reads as TGTGCCAGCAGTTTCCACAGGGCGAAAGGCTACACCTTC. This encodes CASSFHRAKGYTF.

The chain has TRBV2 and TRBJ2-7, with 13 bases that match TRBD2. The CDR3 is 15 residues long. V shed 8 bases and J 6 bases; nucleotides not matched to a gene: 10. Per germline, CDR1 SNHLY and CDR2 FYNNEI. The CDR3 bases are TGTGCCAGCGGGAGGAGGACTAGCGGGAGTCCCGAGCAGTACTTC. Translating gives CASGRRTSGSPEQYF.

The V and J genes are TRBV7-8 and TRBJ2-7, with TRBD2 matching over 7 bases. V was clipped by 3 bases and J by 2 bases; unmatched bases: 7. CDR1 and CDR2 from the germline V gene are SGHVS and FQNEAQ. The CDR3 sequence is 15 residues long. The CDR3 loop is CASSFRPGLAYEQYF. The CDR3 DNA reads TGTGCCAGCAGCTTCCGGCCCGGACTAGCCTACGAGCAGTACTTC.

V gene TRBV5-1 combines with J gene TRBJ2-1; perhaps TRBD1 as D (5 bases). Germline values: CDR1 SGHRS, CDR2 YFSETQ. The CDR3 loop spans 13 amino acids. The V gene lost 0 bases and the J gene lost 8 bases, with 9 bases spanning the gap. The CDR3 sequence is CASSLGAGYEQFF. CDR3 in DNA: TGCGCCAGCAGCTTGGGGGCAGGGTATGAGCAGTTCTTC.

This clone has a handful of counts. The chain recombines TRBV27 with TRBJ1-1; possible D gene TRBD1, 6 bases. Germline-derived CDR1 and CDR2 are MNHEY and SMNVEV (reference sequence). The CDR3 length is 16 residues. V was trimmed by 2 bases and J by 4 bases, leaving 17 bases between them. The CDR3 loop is CASSLLDPTGITEAFF. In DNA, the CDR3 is TGTGCCAGCAGTTTACTCGACCCAACAGGGATCACTGAAGCTTTCTTT.

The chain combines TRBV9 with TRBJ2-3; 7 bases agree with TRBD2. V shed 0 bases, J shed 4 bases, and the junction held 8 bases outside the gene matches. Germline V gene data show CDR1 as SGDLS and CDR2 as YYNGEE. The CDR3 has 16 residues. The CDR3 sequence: CASSVEPTGRADTQYF. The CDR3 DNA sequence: TGTGCCAGCAGCGTAGAACCCACTGGGAGGGCAGATACGCAGTATTTT.

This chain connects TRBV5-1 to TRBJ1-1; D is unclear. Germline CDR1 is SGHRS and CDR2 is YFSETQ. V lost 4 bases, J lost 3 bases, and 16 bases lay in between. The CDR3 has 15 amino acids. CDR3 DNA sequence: TGCGCCAGCAGCCCCTTCGACCTACGCGACACTGAAGCTTTCTTT. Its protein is CASSPFDLRDTEAFF.